This record concerns one T cell receptor beta chain sequence. What it binds is not known. Using immunoSEQ multiplex PCR, the repertoire was profiled, and TCRdb retains in-frame clones only, with some absent. The table lists more than 20,000 clones, roughly 94% of them singletons. J was trimmed by 7 bases and V by 7 bases; bases with no gene match: 10. CDR1 SGHVS and CDR2 FNYEAQ come from the germline V gene. This CDR3 is built from 15 residues. The sample's time point: newly diagnosed, previously untreated cHL patient sample. What served as comparison were PBMCs in newly diagnosed, untreated classical Hodgkin lymphoma. The sample comes from a study of PD-1 blockade in classical Hodgkin lymphoma. Findings and caveats of the study: Sources of repertoire differences remain undefined, possibly disease activity or prior therapy. When set against healthy donors, newly diagnosed patients were reported to show lower baseline TCR diversity.

Sequencing input: peripheral blood mononuclear cells (PBMCs). The receptor was isolated from a human donor with classical Hodgkin lymphoma. The chain links TRBV7-6 to TRBJ2-1; TRBD2 agrees at 10 bases. The CDR3 sequence: CASTPAGGLMNEQFF. The CDR3 nucleotides are TGTGCCAGCACGCCAGCGGGGGGGCTTATGAATGAGCAGTTCTTC.